This passage covers 19 T cell receptor beta chains from one sample sequenced in a study of blood T cell repertoires in COVID-19. Clones were sequenced by immunoSEQ multiplex PCR, and TCRdb holds only the in-frame ones, with some missing. The sample records some 110,000 clones, around 74% being singletons. The sample was peripheral blood. These receptors all come from an elderly man with COVID-19, enrolled during active disease.

This clone showed up just a few times. The chain links TRBV4-3 to TRBJ2-3, with unresolved D. The CDR3 sequence is 14 residues long. Germline CDR1 LGHNA, CDR2 YSLEER. V was trimmed by 1 base and J by 2 bases, leaving 7 bases between them. The CDR3 loop reads CASSQGRPTDTQYF. The CDR3 DNA is TGCGCCAGCAGCCAAGGGAGACCCACAGATACGCAGTATTTT.

The CDR3 loop reads CATELGQVPGSYNSPLHF. The CDR3 DNA reads as TGTGCCACCGAGTTAGGACAGGTCCCCGGCTCCTATAATTCACCCCTCCACTTT. The chain uses TRBV24-1 and TRBJ1-6; 7 bases fit TRBD1. Trimming at V came to 9 bases and at J to 0 bases, leaving 13 bases not matched to a gene. In germline, CDR1 is KGHDR, CDR2 SFDVKD. The CDR3 covers 18 residues.

This clone was counted a single time. The CDR3 region has the DNA TGTGCCAGGACCCAAGGGCGGGGGAACACTAGCACAGATACGCAGTATTTT. Amino acid sequence: CARTQGRGNTSTDTQYF. The chain uses TRBV7-3 and TRBJ2-3; 7 bases agree with TRBD2. The CDR3 extends over 17 amino acids. The J segment lost 0 bases and the V segment lost 9 bases, leaving 15 bases of the junction unmatched. The V gene's germline CDR1 is SGHTA and CDR2 FQGTGA.

V usage is TRBV3-1 (or the pseudogene TRBV3-2) and J usage is TRBJ2-7; D is perhaps TRBD1 (5 bases). This CDR3 is built from 14 residues. Trimming stripped 4 bases from V and 5 bases from J, with 15 bases between. The V gene's germline CDR1 is LGHDT and CDR2 YNNKEL (reference sequence). This CDR3 is CASSPDRFRHEQYF. The CDR3 DNA follows: TGTGCCAGCAGCCCAGACAGATTCCGTCACGAGCAGTACTTC.

The chain joins TRBV11-2 to TRBJ2-7; D gene uncertain. The ends were cut back, 4 bases at V and 3 bases at J, with 4 bases in the middle. CDR3 length equals 11 residues. CDR1 and CDR2 (germline): SGHAT, FQNNGV. CDR3 DNA: TGTGCCAGCAGCTCCCTCTACGAGCAGTACTTC. Residues: CASSSLYEQYF. The variable domain in full, completed from reference TRBV11-2 and TRBJ2-7, reads EAGVAQSPRYKIIEKRQSVAFWCNPISGHATLYWYQQILGQGPKLLIQFQNNGVVDDSQLPKDRFSAERLKGVDSTLKIQPAKLEDSAVYLCASSSLYEQYFGPGTRLTVT.

This clone was picked up one time. This chain's CDR3 is CASTRTSGGGEQYF. The CDR3 DNA reads as TGCGCCAGCACTCGGACTAGCGGCGGGGGCGAGCAGTACTTC. This chain uses TRBV5-1 with TRBJ2-7; 10 bases match TRBD2. The CDR3 has 14 amino acids. Germline V CDR1 and CDR2: SGHRS, YFSETQ. Trimming removed 6 bases from V and 6 bases from J; junction bases left unmatched: 9.

This clone was picked up a small number of times. The CDR3 region has the DNA TGTGCCAGCAGACCCACAGGGAGCGCAGGGGAGACCCAGTACTTC. Its protein product is CASRPTGSAGETQYF. The gene calls are TRBV6-5 and TRBJ2-5; perhaps TRBD1 as D (6 bases). This CDR3 contains 15 residues. CDR1 is MNHEY, CDR2 SVGAGI, per germline. The ends were cut back, 6 bases at V and 5 bases at J, with 19 bases in the middle.

The chain employs TRBV28 and TRBJ1-2; D remains unclear. CDR1 is MDHEN, CDR2 SYDVKM, per germline. Trimming shortened V by 6 bases and J by 4 bases, and 18 bases separated the two germline ends. CDR3 length: 15 residues. CDR3 amino acids: CASSPQRVSVYGYTF. CDR3 sequence (DNA): TGTGCCAGCAGCCCCCAGAGGGTGTCTGTCTATGGCTACACCTTC.

The rearrangement links TRBV6-5 to TRBJ2-2; D ambiguous. Germline-derived CDR1 and CDR2 are MNHEY and SVGAGI. This CDR3 has 13 residues. With 6 bases removed from V and 2 bases from J, the gap between germline ends came to 7 bases. For the CDR3, the DNA is TGTGCCAGCAGCCTACTAAACACCGGGGAGCTGTTTTTT. Translation: CASSLLNTGELFF.

The J gene is TRBJ2-3, the V gene TRBV28; TRBD1 matches at 12 bases. The CDR3 is 15 amino acids. V gave up 3 bases and J gave up 9 bases; unmatched junction bases: 7. CDR1 and CDR2 from the germline V gene are MDHEN and SYDVKM. Here the CDR3 reads CASSFRDRGLGTQYF. The CDR3 DNA sequence: TGTGCCAGCAGTTTTCGGGACAGGGGGCTCGGGACGCAGTATTTT.

The genes are TRBV11-2 and TRBJ1-4; TRBD1 agrees at 9 bases. CDR3 length: 14 residues. Germline-derived CDR1 and CDR2 are SGHAT and FQNNGV. The V segment lost 5 bases and the J segment 7 bases; nucleotides outside the gene matches: 5. CDR3 residues: CASSRRDRAEKLFF. The CDR3 nucleotides read TGTGCCAGCAGCCGCCGGGACAGGGCTGAAAAACTGTTTTTT.

The chain combines TRBV4-1 with TRBJ2-7; D is unclear. This CDR3 spans 14 amino acids. The germline CDR1 and CDR2 sequences are MGHRA and YSYEKL. The germline V and J ends were trimmed by 0 bases and 3 bases, with 9 bases remaining between them. The CDR3, as DNA: TGCGCCAGCAGCCAAGAGGCTAGTCTCTACGAGCAGTACTTC. Its translation: CASSQEASLYEQYF.

The rearrangement joins TRBV12-3 or TRBV12-4 to TRBJ1-2; D is uncertain. V was trimmed by 6 bases and J by 6 bases, leaving 8 bases between them. The CDR3 has 11 residues. The CDR3 sequence: CASRGPDGYTF. CDR3 bases: TGTGCCAGCAGGGGCCCCGATGGCTACACCTTC.

This chain uses TRBV19 with TRBJ1-3; possible D gene TRBD1, 6 bases. CDR1 is LNHDA and CDR2 is SQIVND in the germline V gene (reference sequence). The CDR3 contains 14 residues. Trimming pared 6 bases from V and 2 bases from J, leaving 11 bases between. The CDR3 reads CASRSQGTGNTIYF. The CDR3 DNA reads as TGTGCCAGTAGGTCACAGGGAACTGGAAACACCATATATTTT.

V usage is TRBV21-1 and J usage is TRBJ2-7; TRBD2 is the table's D call and was not checked against the DNA. TRBV21-1 is marked as a pseudogene. This CDR3 comprises 17 residues. The CDR3, as DNA: TGTGCCAGCAGAACTAGCGGGAGGGCCATACCCACCTACGAGCAGTACTTC. It specifies CASRTSGRAIPTYEQYF.

The rearrangement uses TRBV6-2 or TRBV6-3 and TRBJ2-1, with no clear D. Germline V gene sequence: CDR1 MNHEY, CDR2 SVGEGT. Trimming took off 6 bases at V and 10 bases at J, with 13 bases between the two ends. The CDR3 totals 12 residues. The CDR3 spells CASSPALPEQFF. DNA of the CDR3: TGTGCCAGCAGCCCGGCCCTCCCCGAGCAGTTCTTC.

The chain combines TRBV4-1 with TRBJ1-6; 8 nucleotides align to TRBD1. This CDR3 spans 16 amino acids. V shed 4 bases and J 6 bases; nucleotides not matched to a gene: 8. From germline, CDR1 is MGHRA and CDR2 YSYEKL. The CDR3 region has the DNA TGCGCCAGCAGCCCTAAAAGAGGACAGGGTAATTCACCCCTCCACTTT. It translates to CASSPKRGQGNSPLHF.

CDR3 coding DNA: TGCGCCAGCAGCTCCCCCTCTTCCGGGACAGGGGGAGGTGAGCAGTTCTTC. Its translation is CASSSPSSGTGGGEQFF. This chain uses TRBV5-1 with TRBJ2-1; the match to TRBD1 covers 11 bases. This CDR3 contains 17 residues. V was pared by 3 bases and J by 9 bases, with 14 bases of the junction left unmatched. Germline lookup yields CDR1 SGHRS and CDR2 YFSETQ.

The chain recombines TRBV6-5 with TRBJ2-1; 12 nucleotides align to TRBD2. V lost 2 bases and J lost 8; bases outside the gene matches: 7. Germline lookup yields CDR1 MNHEY and CDR2 SVGAGI. This CDR3 is 16 amino acids long. The DNA of the CDR3 is TGTGCCAGCAGTTACCTCGGGACTAGCGGGCCCCATGAGCAGTTCTTC. Translation gives CASSYLGTSGPHEQFF.